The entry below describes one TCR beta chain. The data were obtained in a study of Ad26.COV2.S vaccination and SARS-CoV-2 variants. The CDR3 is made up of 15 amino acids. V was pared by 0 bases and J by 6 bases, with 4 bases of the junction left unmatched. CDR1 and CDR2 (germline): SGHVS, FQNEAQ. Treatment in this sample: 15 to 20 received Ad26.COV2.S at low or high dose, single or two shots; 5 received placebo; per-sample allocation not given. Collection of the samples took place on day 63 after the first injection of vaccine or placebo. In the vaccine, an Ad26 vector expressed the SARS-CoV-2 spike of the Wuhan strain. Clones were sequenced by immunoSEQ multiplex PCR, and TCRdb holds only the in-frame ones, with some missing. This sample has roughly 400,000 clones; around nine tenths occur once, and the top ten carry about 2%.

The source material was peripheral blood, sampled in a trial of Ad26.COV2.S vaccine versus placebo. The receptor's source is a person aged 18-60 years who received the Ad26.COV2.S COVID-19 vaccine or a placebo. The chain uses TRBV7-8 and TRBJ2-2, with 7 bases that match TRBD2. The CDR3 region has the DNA TGTGCCAGCAGCTTAGCGGGAGGGGACCCCGGGGAGCTGTTTTTT. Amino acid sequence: CASSLAGGDPGELFF.